This T cell receptor beta chain was observed in a study of identical twins. TCRdb used MiXCR to reprocess the 5' RACE reads, holding one entry per CDR3 protein. The sample lists around 250,000 distinct CDR3 sequences, approximately 11% occurring once. CDR3 length: 15 amino acids. V was cut by 3 bases and J by 1 base, with 10 bases left in between. Germline-derived CDR1 and CDR2 are LNHDA and SQIVND (reference sequence). This clonotype turned up a few times. The same data also went into a second study, on yellow fever vaccine responses in identical twins.

Input material: memory (CD45RO+) T cells sorted from blood. The TCR sequence derives from a woman aged 18-35 years in good health. The chain employs TRBV19 and TRBJ2-1; possibly TRBD1 for D (5 bases). The CDR3 DNA reads TGTGCCAGTAGTATCTACAGGAGTTCCTACAATGAGCAGTTCTTC. Translated: CASSIYRSSYNEQFF.